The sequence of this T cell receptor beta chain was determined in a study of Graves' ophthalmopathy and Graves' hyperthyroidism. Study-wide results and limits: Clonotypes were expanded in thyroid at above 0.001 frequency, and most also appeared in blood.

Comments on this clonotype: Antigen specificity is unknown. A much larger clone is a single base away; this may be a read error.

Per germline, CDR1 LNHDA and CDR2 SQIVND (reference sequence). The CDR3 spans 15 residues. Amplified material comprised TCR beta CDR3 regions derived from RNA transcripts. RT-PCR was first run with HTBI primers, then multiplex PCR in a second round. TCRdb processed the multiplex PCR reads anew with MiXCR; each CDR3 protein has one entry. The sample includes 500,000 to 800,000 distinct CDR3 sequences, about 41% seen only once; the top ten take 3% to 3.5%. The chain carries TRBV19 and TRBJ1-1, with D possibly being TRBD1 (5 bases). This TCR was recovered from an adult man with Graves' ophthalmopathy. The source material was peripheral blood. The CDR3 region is CASSNQGLMNTGAFF. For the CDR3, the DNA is TGTGCCAGTAGTAACCAGGGACTCATGAACACTGGAGCTTTCTTT. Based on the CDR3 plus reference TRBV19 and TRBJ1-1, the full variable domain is DGGITQSPKYLFRKEGQNVTLSCEQNLNHDAMYWYRQDPGQGLRLIYYSQIVNDFQKGDIAEGYSVSREKKESFPLTVTSAQKNPTAFYLCASSNQGLMNTGAFFGQGTRLTVV.